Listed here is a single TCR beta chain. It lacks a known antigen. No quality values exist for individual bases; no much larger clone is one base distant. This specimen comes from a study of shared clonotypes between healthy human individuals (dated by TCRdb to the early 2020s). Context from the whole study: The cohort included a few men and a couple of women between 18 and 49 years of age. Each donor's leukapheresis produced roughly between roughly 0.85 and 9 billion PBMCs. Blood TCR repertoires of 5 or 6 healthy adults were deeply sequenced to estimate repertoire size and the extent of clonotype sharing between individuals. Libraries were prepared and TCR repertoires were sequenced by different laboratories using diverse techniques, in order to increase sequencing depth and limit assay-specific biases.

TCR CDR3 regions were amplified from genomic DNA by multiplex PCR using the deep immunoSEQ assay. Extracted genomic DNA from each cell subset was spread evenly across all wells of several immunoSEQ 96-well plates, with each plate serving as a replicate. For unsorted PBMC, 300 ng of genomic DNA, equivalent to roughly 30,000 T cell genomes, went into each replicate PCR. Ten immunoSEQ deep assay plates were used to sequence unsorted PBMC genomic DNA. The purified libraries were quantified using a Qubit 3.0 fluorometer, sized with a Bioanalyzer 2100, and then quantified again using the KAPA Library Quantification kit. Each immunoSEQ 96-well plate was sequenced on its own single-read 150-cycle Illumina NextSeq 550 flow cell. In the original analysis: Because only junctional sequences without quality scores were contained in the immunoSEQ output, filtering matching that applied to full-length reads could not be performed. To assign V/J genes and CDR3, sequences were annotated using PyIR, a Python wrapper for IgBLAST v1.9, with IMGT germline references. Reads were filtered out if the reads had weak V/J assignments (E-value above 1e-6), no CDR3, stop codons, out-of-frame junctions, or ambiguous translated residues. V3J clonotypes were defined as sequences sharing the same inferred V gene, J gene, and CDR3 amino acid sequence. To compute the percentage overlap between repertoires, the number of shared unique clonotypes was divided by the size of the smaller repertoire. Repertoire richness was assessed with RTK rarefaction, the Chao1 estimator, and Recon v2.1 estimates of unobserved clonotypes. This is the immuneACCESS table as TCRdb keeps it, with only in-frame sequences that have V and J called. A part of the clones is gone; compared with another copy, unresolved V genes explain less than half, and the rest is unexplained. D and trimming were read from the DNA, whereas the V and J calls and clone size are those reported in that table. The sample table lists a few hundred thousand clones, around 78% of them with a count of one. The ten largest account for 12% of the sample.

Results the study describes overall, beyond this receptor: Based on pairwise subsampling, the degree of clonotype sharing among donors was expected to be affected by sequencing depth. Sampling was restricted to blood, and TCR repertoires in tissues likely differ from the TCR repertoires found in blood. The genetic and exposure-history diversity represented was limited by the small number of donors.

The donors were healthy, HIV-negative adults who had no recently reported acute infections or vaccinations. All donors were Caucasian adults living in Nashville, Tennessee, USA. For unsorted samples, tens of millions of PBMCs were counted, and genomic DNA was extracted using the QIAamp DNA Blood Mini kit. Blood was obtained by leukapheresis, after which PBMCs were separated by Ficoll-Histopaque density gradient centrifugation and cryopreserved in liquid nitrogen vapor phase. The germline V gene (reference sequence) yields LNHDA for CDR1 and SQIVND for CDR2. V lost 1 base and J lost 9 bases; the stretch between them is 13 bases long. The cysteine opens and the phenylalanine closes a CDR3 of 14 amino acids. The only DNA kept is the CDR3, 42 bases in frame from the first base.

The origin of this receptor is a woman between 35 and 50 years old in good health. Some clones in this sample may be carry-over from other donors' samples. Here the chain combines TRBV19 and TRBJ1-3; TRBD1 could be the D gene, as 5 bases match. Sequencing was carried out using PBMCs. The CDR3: CASSIGGTWTTIYF. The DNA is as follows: TGTGCCAGTAGTATAGGGGGGACCTGGACCACCATATATTTT.